This T cell receptor (beta chain) was identified during a study of T cells in Graves' hyperthyroidism and ophthalmopathy. RNA transcripts provided the source from which TCR beta CDR3 regions were amplified. HTBI primers were employed in a first-round RT-PCR of the TCR CDR3. TCRdb re-analysed the multiplex PCR reads in MiXCR, keeping a single row per CDR3 protein. The sample consists of about 520,000 distinct CDR3 sequences, 20% to 25% of them appearing once. V was trimmed by 5 bases and J by 6 bases, leaving 13 bases between them. This CDR3 is 14 amino acids long. Germline CDR1 is LNHNV and CDR2 is YYDKDF (reference sequence). This clonotype was recorded many times.

This sequence originates from a man between 18 and 35 years old with Graves' hyperthyroidism. The sequenced sample was blood. This chain uses TRBV15 with TRBJ2-2; D might be TRBD2 (6 bases). Here the CDR3 reads CATSERWGAGELFF. The DNA for the CDR3 is TGTGCCACCAGCGAGAGGTGGGGGGCCGGGGAGCTGTTTTTT.